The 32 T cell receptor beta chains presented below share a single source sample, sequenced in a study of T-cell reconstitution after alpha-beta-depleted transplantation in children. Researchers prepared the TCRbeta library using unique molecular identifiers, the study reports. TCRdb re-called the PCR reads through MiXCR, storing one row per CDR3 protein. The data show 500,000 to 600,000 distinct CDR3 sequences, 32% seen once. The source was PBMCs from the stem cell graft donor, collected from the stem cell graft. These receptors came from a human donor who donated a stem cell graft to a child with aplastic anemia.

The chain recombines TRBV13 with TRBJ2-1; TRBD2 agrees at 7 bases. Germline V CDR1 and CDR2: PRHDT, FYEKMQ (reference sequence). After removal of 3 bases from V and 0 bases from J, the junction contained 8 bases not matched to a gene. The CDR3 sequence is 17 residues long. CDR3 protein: CASSFLRAGSSYNEQFF. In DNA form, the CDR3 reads TGTGCCAGCAGCTTCCTTAGAGCGGGAAGCTCCTACAATGAGCAGTTCTTC.

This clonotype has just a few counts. The DNA of the CDR3 is TGCGCCAGCAGCTTGGGTGGTTTCATGAACACTGAAGCTTTCTTT. Translation gives CASSLGGFMNTEAFF. The chain is built from TRBV5-1 and TRBJ1-1; D is unclear. The CDR3 spans 15 residues. V shed 0 bases and J shed 0 bases, with 9 bases lying between them. Germline CDR1 reads SGHRS; CDR2 reads YFSETQ.

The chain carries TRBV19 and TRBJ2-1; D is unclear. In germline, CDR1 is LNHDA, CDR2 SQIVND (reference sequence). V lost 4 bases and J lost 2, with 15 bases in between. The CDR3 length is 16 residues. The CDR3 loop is CASSNHRAKAYNEQFF. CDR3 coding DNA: TGTGCCAGTAGTAACCACAGAGCAAAGGCCTACAATGAGCAGTTCTTC.

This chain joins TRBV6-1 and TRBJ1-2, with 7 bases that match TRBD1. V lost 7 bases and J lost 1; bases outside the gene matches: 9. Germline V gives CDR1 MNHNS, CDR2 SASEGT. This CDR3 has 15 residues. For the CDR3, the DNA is TGTGCCAGCAAAAGGGGGGACAGAGATAACTATGGCTACACCTTC. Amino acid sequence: CASKRGDRDNYGYTF.

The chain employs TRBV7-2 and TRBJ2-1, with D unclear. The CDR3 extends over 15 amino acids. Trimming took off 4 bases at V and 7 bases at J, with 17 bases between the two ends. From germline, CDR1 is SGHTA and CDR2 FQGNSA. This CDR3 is CASSSGRPRWNEQFF. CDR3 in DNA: TGTGCCAGCAGCTCCGGACGCCCAAGGTGGAATGAGCAGTTCTTC.

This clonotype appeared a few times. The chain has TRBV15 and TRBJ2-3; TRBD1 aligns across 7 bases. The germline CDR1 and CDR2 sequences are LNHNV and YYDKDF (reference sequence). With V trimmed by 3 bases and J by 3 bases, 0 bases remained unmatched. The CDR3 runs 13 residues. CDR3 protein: CATSRTGTDTQYF. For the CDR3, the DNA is TGTGCCACCAGCAGGACAGGGACAGATACGCAGTATTTT.

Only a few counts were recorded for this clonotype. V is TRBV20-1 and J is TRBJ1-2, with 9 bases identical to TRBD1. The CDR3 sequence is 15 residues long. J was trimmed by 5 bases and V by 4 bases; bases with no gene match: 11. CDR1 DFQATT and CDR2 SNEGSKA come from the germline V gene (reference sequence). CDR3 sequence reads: CSATRTGENQYGYTF. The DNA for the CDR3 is TGCAGTGCTACTAGGACAGGGGAGAATCAGTATGGCTACACCTTC.

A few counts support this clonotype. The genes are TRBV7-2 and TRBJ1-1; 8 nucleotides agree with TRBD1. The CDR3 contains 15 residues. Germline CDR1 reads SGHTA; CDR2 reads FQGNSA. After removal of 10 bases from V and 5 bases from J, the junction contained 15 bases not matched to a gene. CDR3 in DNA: TGTGCCATCAGACCGGGGATGACAGGGGCGACTGAAGCTTTCTTT. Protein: CAIRPGMTGATEAFF.

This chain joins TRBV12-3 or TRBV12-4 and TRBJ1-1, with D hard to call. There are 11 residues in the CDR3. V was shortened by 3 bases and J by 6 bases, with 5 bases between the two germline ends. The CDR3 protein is CASSLSSEAFF. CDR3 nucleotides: TGTGCCAGCAGTTTGTCCTCTGAAGCTTTCTTT.

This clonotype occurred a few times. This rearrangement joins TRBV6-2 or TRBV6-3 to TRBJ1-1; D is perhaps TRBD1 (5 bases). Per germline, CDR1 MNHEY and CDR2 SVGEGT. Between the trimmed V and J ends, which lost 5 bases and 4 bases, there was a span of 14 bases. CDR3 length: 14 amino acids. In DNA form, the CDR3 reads TGTGCCAGCAGTCGAGACAGAGCCCGCACTGAAGCTTTCTTT. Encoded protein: CASSRDRARTEAFF.

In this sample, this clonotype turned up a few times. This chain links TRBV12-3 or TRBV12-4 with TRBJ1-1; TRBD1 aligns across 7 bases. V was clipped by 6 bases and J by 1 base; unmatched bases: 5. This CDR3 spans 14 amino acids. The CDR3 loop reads CASRVGQANTEAFF. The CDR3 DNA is TGTGCCAGCAGGGTCGGACAGGCGAACACTGAAGCTTTCTTT.

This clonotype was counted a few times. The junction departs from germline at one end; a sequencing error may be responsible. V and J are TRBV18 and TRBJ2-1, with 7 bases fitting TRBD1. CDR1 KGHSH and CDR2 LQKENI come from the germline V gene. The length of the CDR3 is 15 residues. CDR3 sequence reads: CASSPGQVSFNEQFF. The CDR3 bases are TGTGCCAGCTCACCTGGACAGGTATCCTTCAATGAGCAGTTCTTC.

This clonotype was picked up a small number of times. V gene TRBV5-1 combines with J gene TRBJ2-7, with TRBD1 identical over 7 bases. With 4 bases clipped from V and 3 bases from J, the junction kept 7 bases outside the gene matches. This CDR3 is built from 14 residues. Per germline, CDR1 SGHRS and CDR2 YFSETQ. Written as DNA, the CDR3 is TGCGCCAGCAGCCCCCGGGACAGCAACTACGAGCAGTACTTC. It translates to CASSPRDSNYEQYF.

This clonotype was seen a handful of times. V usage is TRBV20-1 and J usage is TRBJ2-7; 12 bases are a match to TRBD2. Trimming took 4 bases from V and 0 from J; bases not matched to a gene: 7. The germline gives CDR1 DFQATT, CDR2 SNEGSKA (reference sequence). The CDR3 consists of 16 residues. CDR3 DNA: TGCAGTGCTAAAGGGGGACTAGCGGGCTTCTCCTACGAGCAGTACGTC. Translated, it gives CSAKGGLAGFSYEQYV.

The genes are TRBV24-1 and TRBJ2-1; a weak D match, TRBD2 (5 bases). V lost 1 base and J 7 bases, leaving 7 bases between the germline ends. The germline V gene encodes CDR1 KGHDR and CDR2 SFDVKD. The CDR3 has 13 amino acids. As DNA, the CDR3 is TGTGCCACCAGTGATTTATTAGCGAATGAGCAGTTCTTC. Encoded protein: CATSDLLANEQFF.

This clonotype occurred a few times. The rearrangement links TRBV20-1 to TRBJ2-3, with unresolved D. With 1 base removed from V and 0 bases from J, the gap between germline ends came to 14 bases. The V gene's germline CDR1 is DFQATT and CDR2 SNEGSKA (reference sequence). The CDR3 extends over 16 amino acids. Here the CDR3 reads CSARVPAGSSTDTQYF. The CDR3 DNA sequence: TGCAGTGCTAGAGTACCTGCCGGATCTAGCACAGATACGCAGTATTTT.

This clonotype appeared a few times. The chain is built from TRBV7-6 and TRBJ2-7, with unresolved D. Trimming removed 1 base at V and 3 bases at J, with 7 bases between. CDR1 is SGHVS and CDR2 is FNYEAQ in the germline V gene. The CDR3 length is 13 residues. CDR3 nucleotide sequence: TGTGCCAGCAGCTTAGGTGACGTCTACGAGCAGTACTTC. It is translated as CASSLGDVYEQYF.

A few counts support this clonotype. Here the CDR3 DNA reads TGTGCCATCAGTGAGTCCTATGGACGGCTCACTGAAGCTTTCTTT. Protein sequence: CAISESYGRLTEAFF. This rearrangement joins TRBV10-3 to TRBJ1-1; D gene ambiguous. V lost 0 bases and J 4 bases, leaving 12 bases between the germline ends. CDR3 size: 15 residues. Germline CDR1 and CDR2: ENHRY and SYGVKD.

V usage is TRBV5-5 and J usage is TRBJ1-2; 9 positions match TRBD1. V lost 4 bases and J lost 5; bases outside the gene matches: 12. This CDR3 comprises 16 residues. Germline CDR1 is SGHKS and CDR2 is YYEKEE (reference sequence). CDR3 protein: CASSPDAGQGRYGYTF. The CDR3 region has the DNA TGTGCCAGCAGCCCGGACGCCGGACAGGGGAGGTATGGCTACACCTTC.

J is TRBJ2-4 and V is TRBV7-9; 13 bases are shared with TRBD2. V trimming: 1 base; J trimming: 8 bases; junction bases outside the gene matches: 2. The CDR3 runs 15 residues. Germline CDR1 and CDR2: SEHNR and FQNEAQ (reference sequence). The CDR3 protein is CASSLVLAGGDIQYF. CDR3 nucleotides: TGTGCCAGCAGCTTAGTACTAGCGGGGGGGGACATTCAGTACTTC.

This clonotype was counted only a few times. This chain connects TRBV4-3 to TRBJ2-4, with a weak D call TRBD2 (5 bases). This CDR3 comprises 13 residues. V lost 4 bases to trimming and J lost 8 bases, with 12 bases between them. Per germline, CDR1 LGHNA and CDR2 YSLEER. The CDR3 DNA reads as TGCGCCAGCAGCCCCACGCGGGTGGACATTCAGTACTTC. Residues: CASSPTRVDIQYF.

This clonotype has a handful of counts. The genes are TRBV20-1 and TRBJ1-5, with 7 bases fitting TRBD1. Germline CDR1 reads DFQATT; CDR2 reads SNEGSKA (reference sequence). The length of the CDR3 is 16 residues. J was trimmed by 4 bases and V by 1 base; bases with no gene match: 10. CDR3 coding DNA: TGCAGTGCTAGAGCGGACGGGACAGCACGTAATCAGCCCCAGCATTTT. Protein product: CSARADGTARNQPQHF.

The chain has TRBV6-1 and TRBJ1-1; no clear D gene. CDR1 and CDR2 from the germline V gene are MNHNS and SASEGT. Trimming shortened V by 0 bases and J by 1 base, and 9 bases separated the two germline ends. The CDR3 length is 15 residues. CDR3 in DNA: TGTGCCAGCAGTGAAGCGGCCTCGGGGAACACTGAAGCTTTCTTT. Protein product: CASSEAASGNTEAFF.

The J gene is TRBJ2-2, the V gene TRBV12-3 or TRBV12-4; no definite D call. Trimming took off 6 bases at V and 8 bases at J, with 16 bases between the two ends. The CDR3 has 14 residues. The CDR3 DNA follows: TGTGCCAGCAGCCGTACGCAGGAGAAAGGGGAGCTGTTTTTT. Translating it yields CASSRTQEKGELFF.

The CDR3 spells CAWMGGPGAATGELFF. The CDR3 bases are TGTGCCTGGATGGGGGGTCCAGGGGCGGCCACCGGGGAGCTGTTTTTT. This chain links TRBV30 with TRBJ2-2, with D possibly being TRBD1 or TRBD2 (6 bases each). There are 16 residues in the CDR3. Trimming pared 4 bases from V and 4 bases from J, leaving 19 bases between. CDR1 is GTSNPN and CDR2 is SVGIG in the germline V gene (reference sequence). The whole variable domain, remainder taken from reference TRBV30 and TRBJ2-2, is SQTIHQWPATLVQPVGSPLSLECTVEGTSNPNLYWYRQAAGRGLQLLFYSVGIGQISSEVPQNLSASRPQDRQFILSSKKLLLSDSGFYLCAWMGGPGAATGELFFGEGSRLTVL.

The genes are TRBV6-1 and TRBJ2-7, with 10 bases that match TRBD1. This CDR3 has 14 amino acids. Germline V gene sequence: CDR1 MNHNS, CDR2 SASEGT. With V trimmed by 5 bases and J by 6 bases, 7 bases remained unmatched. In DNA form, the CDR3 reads TGTGCCAGCAGTCTGGACAGGGGGGAGGGCGAGCAGTACTTC. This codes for CASSLDRGEGEQYF.

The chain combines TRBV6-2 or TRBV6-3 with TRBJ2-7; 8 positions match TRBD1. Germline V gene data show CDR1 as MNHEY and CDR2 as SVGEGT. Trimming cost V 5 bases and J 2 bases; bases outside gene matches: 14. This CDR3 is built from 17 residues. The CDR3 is CASSPGTGDLSPYEQYV. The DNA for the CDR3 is TGTGCCAGCAGTCCAGGGACAGGCGACCTTTCCCCCTACGAGCAGTACGTC.

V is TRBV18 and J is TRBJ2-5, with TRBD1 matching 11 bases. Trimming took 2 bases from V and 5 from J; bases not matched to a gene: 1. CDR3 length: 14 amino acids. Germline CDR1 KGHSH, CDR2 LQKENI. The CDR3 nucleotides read TGTGCCAGCTCACCAAGGGACAGGGGGGAGACCCAGTACTTC. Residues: CASSPRDRGETQYF.

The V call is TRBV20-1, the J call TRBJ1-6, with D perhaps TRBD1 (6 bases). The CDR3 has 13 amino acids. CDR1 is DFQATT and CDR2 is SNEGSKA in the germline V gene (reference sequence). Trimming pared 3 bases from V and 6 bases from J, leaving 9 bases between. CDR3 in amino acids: CSASARGNSPLHF. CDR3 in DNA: TGCAGTGCTAGTGCCAGGGGTAATTCACCCCTCCACTTT.

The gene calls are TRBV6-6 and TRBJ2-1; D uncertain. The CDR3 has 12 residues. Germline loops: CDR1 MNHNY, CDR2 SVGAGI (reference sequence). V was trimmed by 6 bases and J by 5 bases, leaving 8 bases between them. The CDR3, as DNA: TGTGCCAGCAGACCCCGGGACAATGAGCAGTTCTTC. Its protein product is CASRPRDNEQFF.

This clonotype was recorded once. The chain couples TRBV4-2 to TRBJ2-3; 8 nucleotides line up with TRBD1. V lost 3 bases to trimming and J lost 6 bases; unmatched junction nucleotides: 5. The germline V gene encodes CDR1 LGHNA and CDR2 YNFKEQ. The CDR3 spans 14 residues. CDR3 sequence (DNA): TGTGCCAGCAGCCACCTGACAGGGGTCGATACGCAGTATTTT. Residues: CASSHLTGVDTQYF.

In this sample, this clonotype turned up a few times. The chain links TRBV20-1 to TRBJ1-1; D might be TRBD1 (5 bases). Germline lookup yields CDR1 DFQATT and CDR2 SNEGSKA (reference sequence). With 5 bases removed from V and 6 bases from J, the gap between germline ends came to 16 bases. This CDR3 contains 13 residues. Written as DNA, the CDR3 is TGCAGTGCTGGACGGGGCCGGAGTGCTGAAGCTTTCTTT. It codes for CSAGRGRSAEAFF.